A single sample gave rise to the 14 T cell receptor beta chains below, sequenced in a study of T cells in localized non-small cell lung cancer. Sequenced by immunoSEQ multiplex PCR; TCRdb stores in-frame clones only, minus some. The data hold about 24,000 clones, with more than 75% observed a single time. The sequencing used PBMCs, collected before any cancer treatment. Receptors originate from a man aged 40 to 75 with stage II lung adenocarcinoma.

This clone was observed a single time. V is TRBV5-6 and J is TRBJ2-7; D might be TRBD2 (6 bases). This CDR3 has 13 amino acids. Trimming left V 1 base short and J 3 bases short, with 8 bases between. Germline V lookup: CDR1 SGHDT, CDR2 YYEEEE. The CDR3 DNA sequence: TGTGCCAGCAGCTTGATCGGGAGCTACGAGCAGTACTTC. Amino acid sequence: CASSLIGSYEQYF.

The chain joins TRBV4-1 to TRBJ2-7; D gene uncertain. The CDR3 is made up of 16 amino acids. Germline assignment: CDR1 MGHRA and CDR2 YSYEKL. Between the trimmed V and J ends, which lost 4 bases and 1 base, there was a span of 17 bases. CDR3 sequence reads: CASSPSLASLSYEQYF. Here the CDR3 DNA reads TGCGCCAGCAGCCCCAGCCTGGCTAGTTTGTCCTACGAGCAGTACTTC.

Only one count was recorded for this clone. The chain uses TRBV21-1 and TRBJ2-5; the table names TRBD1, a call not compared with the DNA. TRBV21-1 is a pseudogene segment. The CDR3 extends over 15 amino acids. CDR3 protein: CASRSSRDRVETQYF. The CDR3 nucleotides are TGTGCCAGCAGATCGAGCCGGGACAGGGTTGAGACCCAGTACTTC.

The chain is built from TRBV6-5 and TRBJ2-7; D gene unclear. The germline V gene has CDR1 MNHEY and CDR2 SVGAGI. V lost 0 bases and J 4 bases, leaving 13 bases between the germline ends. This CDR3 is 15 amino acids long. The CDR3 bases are TGTGCCAGCAGTTACTCGAAGGGCTACCGTTACGAGCAGTACTTC. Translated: CASSYSKGYRYEQYF.

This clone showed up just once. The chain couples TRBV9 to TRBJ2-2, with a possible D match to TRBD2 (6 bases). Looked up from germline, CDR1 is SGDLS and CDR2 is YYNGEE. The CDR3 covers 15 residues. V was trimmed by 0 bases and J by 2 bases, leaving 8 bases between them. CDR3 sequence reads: CASSVGGLNTGELFF. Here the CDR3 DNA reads TGTGCCAGCAGCGTAGGAGGACTAAACACCGGGGAGCTGTTTTTT.

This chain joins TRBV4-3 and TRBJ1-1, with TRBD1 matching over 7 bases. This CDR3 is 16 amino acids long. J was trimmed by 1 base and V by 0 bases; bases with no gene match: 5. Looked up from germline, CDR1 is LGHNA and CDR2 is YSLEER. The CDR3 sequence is CASSQDTGAANTEAFF. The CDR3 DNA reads TGCGCCAGCAGCCAAGATACAGGGGCAGCGAACACTGAAGCTTTCTTT.

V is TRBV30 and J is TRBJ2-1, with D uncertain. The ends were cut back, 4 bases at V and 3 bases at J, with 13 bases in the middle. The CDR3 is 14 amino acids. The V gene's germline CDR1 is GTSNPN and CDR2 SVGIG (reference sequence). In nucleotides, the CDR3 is TGTGCCTGGAATTCCCGTTACGGCTACAATGAGCAGTTCTTC. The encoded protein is CAWNSRYGYNEQFF. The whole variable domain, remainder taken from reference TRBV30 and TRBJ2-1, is SQTIHQWPATLVQPVGSPLSLECTVEGTSNPNLYWYRQAAGRGLQLLFYSVGIGQISSEVPQNLSASRPQDRQFILSSKKLLLSDSGFYLCAWNSRYGYNEQFFGPGTRLTVL.

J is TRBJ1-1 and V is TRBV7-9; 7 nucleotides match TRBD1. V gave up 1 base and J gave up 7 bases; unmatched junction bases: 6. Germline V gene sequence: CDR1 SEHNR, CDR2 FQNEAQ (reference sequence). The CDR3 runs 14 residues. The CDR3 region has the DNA TGTGCCAGCAGCTTAGGACAGGGAGAAATTGAAGCTTTCTTT. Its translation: CASSLGQGEIEAFF.

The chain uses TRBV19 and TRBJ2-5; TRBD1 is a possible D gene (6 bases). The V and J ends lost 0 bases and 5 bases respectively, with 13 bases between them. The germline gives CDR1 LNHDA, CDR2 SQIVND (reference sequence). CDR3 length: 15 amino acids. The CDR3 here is CASSIDRGGSETQYF. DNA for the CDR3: TGTGCCAGTAGTATAGATAGAGGGGGTTCGGAGACCCAGTACTTC.

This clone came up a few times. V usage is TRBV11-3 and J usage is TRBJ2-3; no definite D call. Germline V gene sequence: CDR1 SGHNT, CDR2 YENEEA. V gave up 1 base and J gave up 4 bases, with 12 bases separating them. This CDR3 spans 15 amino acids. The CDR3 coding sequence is TGTGCCAGCAGCTTAGGGTCGCAAGTTGCAGATACGCAGTATTTT. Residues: CASSLGSQVADTQYF.

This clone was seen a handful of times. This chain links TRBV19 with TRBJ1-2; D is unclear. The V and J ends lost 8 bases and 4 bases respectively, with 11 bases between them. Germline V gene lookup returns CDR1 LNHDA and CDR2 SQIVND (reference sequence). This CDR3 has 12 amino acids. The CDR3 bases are TGTGCCAGTCTGGGGAATTCCTATGGCTACACCTTC. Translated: CASLGNSYGYTF.

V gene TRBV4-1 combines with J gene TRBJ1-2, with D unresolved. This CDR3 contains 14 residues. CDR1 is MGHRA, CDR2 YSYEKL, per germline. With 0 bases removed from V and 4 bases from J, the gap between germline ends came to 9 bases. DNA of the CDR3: TGCGCCAGCAGCCAAGATCCAGCCTTCTATGGCTACACCTTC. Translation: CASSQDPAFYGYTF.

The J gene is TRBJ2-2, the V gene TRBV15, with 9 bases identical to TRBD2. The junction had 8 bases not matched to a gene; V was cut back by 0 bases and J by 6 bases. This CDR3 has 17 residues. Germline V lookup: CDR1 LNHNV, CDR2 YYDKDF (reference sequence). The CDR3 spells CATSRDALREGPGELFF. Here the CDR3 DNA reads TGTGCCACCAGCAGAGATGCTTTGCGGGAGGGACCCGGGGAGCTGTTTTTT.

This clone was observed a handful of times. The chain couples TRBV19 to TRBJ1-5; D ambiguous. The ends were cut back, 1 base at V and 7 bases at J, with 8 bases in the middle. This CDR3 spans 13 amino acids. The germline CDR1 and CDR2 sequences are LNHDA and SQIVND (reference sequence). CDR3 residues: CASSIGIGQPQHF. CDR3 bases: TGTGCCAGTAGTATAGGGATCGGCCAGCCCCAGCATTTT.